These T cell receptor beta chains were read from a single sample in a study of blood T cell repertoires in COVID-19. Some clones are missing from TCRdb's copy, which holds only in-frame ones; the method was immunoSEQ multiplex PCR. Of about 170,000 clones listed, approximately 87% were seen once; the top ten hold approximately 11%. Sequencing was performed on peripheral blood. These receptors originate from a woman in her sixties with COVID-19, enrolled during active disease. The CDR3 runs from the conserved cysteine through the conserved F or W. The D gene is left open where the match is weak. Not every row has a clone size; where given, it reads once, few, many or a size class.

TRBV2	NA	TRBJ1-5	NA	TGTGCCAGCAGTGACCGTAATCAGCCCCAGCATTTT	CASSDRNQPQHF
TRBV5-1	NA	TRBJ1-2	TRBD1	TGCGCCAGCACTAAGGGGGCGGGTGCCTATGGCTACACCTTC	CASTKGAGAYGYTF
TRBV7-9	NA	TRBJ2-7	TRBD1	TGTGCCAGCAGCTCCGAAGCCGGGACAGGGCTAATCTACGAGCAGTACTTC	CASSSEAGTGLIYEQYF
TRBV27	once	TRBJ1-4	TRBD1	TGTGCCAGCAGTTCCCGCCTCCCCATCAGGGGGCATACTAATGAAAAACTGTTTTTT	CASSSRLPIRGHTNEKLFF
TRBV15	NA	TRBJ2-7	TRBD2	TGTGCCACCAGCAGGGCCGGCGGGAGCTACGAGCAGTACTTC	CATSRAGGSYEQYF
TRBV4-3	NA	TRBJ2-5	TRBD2	TGCGCCAGCAGCCAAGATGGGAGCGGGAGGGCTCGGGAGACCCAGTACTTC	CASSQDGSGRARETQYF
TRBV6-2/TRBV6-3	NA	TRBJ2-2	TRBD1	TGTGCCAGCAGCTACTCGACAGGGGGGATCGGGGAGCTGTTTTTT	CASSYSTGGIGELFF
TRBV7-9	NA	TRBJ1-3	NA	TGTGCCAGCAGCTTCACCGTGGGGAAGGGGACATCTGGAAACACCATATATTTT	CASSFTVGKGTSGNTIYF
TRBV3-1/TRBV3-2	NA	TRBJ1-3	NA	TGTGCCAGCAGCCAAGGGTTCCGGACAGTGCTCTCTGGAAACACCATATATTTT	CASSQGFRTVLSGNTIYF
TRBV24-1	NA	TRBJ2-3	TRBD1	TGTGCCACCAGCGGGACAGGGGAGACAGATACGCAGTATTTT	CATSGTGETDTQYF
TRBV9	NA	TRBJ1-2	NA	TGTGCCAGCAGCGTAGACACCAGTTACACCTTC	CASSVDTSYTF
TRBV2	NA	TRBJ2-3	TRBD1	TGTGCCAGCAGTGAACGGACAGGAGTTGGAGATACGCAGTATTTT	CASSERTGVGDTQYF
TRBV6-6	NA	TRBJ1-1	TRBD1	TGTGCCAGCAGTTTCCTCCGGGACAGCAACACTGAAGCTTTCTTT	CASSFLRDSNTEAFF
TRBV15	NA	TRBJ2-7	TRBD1	TGTGCCACCAGCAGAGGGACAGGGGGAATCTACGAGCAGTACTTC	CATSRGTGGIYEQYF
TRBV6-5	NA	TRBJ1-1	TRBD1	TGTGCCAGCAGTCCCCGGACAGGAACAGCGACTGAAGCTTTCTTT	CASSPRTGTATEAFF
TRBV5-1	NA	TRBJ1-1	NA	TGCGCCAGCAGCTTGGACCAAGCGTCCACTGAAGCTTTCTTT	CASSLDQASTEAFF
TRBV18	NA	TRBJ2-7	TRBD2	TGTGCCAGCTCACCAATCCTAGCGGGTTACGAGCAGTACTTC	CASSPILAGYEQYF
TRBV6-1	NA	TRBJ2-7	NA	TGTGCCAGCAGTGAATTCCTGACATCGCTCGAGCAGTACTTC	CASSEFLTSLEQYF
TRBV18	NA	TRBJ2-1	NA	TGTGCCAGCTCACCACCGTCGGACTACTACAATGAGCAGTTCTTC	CASSPPSDYYNEQFF
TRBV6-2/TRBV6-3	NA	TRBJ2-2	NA	TGTGCCAGCAGTTCCCCTGGCGGGGCGGAGCCCGGGGAGCTGTTTTTT	CASSSPGGAEPGELFF
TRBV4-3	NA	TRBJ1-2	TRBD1	TGCGCCAGCAGCCAAGTAAAGGGGGCGGGATATGGCTACACCTTC	CASSQVKGAGYGYTF
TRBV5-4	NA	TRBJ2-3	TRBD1	TGTGCCAGCCCCGGACAGGGTACAGATACGCAGTATTTT	CASPGQGTDTQYF
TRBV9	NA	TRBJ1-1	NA	TGTGCCAGCAGCCCTCTTGGGGCTAGGGACACTGAAGCTTTCTTT	CASSPLGARDTEAFF
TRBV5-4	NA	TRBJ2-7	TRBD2	TGTGCCAGCAGACCCGCGGGGACTAGCGGGAGGGCTTCCTACGAGCAGTACTTC	CASRPAGTSGRASYEQYF
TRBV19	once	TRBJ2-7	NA	TGTGCCAGTAGTTACCAACAACGTGGTCGCAGCTCCTACGAGCAGTACTTC	CASSYQQRGRSSYEQYF
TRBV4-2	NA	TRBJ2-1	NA	TGTGCCAGCAGCCAGCAGACCGGTTCACTCAGCGGGCGCGACAATGAGCAGTTCTTC	CASSQQTGSLSGRDNEQFF
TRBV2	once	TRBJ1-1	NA	TGTGCCAGTCGCCTGGAGCGTTTGAACACTGAAGCTTTCTTT	CASRLERLNTEAFF
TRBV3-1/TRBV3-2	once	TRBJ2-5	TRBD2	TGTGCCAGCAGCCGACTAGCGGATCAAGAGACCCAGTACTTC	CASSRLADQETQYF
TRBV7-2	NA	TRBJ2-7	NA	TGTGCCAGCAGCACAACGGAGGGCCCCTACGAGCAGTACTTC	CASSTTEGPYEQYF
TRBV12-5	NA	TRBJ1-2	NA	TGTGCTAGTGGTTTGCTTGCCCCCCACAGTGGATATGGCTACACCTTC	CASGLLAPHSGYGYTF
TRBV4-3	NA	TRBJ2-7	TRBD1	TGCGCCAGCAGCCAGGGACAGGGGTCGGGCAACGAGCAGTACTTC	CASSQGQGSGNEQYF
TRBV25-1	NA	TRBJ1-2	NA	TGTGCCAGCAGTGAATATGGACAGAACTATGGCTACACCTTC	CASSEYGQNYGYTF
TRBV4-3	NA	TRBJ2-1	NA	TGCGCCAGCAGCCAAGCGGGCGGACAGAGCTCCTACAATGAGCAGTTCTTC	CASSQAGGQSSYNEQFF
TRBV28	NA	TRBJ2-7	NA	TGTGCCAGCAGGGGGGGACGGGCCTACGAGCAGTACTTC	CASRGGRAYEQYF
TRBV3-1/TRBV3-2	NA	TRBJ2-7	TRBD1	TGTGCCAGCAGCCGCGACAGGGGAGACTACGAGCAGTACTTC	CASSRDRGDYEQYF
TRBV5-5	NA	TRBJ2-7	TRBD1	TGTGCCACCTCCCCAGGACAGGGAAGGACCGAGCAGTACTTC	CATSPGQGRTEQYF
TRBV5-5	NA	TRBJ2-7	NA	TGTGCCAGCAGCTTCCGGGAGTTTCCCTCGAGAGAGCAGTACTTC	CASSFREFPSREQYF
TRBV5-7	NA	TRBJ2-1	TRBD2	TGTGCCAGCAGCTTGCGGCTAGCGGGAGTAAGGGAGAATGAGCAGTTCTTC	CASSLRLAGVRENEQFF
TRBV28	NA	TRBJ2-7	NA	TGTGCCAGCAGCCCGGCCGGGGAAAACGAGCAGTACTTC	CASSPAGENEQYF
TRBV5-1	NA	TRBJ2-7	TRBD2	TGCGCCAGCAGCTTGGTTGGCGGGAGCTTCTACGAGCAGTACTTC	CASSLVGGSFYEQYF
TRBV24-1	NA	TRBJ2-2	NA	TGTGCCACCAGTGACCCAGGGTATCACGGGGAGCTGTTTTTT	CATSDPGYHGELFF
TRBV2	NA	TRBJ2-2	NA	TGTGCCAGCAGTGAGCCAGGGGACGGGGAGCTGTTTTTT	CASSEPGDGELFF
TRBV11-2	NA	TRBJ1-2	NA	TGTGCCAGCAGCTTCCGGGACTTAGACTACACCTTC	CASSFRDLDYTF
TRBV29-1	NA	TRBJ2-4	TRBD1	TGCAGCGTGGGCTTCGGACAGGGTATGCCGGAGTACTTC	CSVGFGQGMPEYF
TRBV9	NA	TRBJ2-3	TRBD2	TGTGCCAGCAGCGCGGGAGCGGGAGGAAGCACAGATACGCAGTATTTT	CASSAGAGGSTDTQYF
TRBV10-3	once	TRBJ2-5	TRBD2	TGTGCCGCGGGGGCACGGAGCGGGGGTCAAGAGACCCAGTACTTC	CAAGARSGGQETQYF
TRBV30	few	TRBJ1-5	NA	TGTGCCTGGACCGCCGGGGGTCAGCCCCAGCATTTT	CAWTAGGQPQHF
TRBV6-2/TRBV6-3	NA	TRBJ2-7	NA	TGTGCCAGCAGTTACTTAGCCGGGTACCCCAAGCCCGAGCAGTACTTC	CASSYLAGYPKPEQYF
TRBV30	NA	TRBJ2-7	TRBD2	TGTGCCTGGCGTAACGGGGGGGGCGCCTACGAGCAGTACTTC	CAWRNGGGAYEQYF
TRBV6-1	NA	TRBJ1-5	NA	TGTGCCAGCAGTGAAGCGGCAGCGGGGGCCCGGCAGCCCCAGCATTTT	CASSEAAAGARQPQHF
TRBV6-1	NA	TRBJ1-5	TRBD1	TGTGCCAGCAGTGTCCTACGTGGACAGGGAAACAATCAGCCCCAGCATTTT	CASSVLRGQGNNQPQHF
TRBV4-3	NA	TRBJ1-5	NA	TGCGCCAGCAGCCAAGACTTCCAGGGTAGCAATCAGCCCCAGCATTTT	CASSQDFQGSNQPQHF